These T cell receptor beta chains were read from a single sample in a study of cytomegalovirus exposure and HLA in healthy donors. Clones were sequenced by immunoSEQ multiplex PCR, and TCRdb holds only the in-frame ones, with some missing. Of around 40,000 clones listed, around two thirds are singletons. The sequenced sample was PBMCs. These TCRs come from a woman aged 30 to 39 in good health and CMV-seronegative. The CDR3 runs from the conserved cysteine through the conserved F or W. Each record gives: D gene, J gene, clone size, CDR3 length, V gene, CDR3 DNA, CDR3 protein. D genes are given only for firm matches. Rows may omit the clone size; those that give it use once, few, many or a size class.

-	TRBJ2-3	-	17	TRBV7-8	TGTGCCAGCAGCTTAGCGGATTCAGGGGTTTGGGCAGATACGCAGTATTTT	CASSLADSGVWADTQYF
TRBD2	TRBJ2-5	-	15	TRBV13	TGTGCCAGCAGCCCCCTGCGGGGGGGCCAAGAGACCCAGTACTTC	CASSPLRGGQETQYF
TRBD2	TRBJ2-1	once	16	TRBV11-2	TGTGCCAGCAGCTTAGGACTAGCGGAGACCCACAATGAGCAGTTCTTC	CASSLGLAETHNEQFF
TRBD1	TRBJ1-2	-	14	TRBV6-6	TGTGCCAGCAGGTTCTTGACAGGGAACTATGGCTACACCTTC	CASRFLTGNYGYTF
TRBD2	TRBJ2-3	-	14	TRBV30	TGTGCCGTAATACTAGCGGGAGGGGGAGATACGCAGTATTTT	CAVILAGGGDTQYF
-	TRBJ2-1	-	14	TRBV6-5	TGTGCCAGCAGGCGACTGGACAATTACAATGAGCAGTTCTTC	CASRRLDNYNEQFF
TRBD2	TRBJ2-4	once	14	TRBV7-2	TGTGCCAGCAGCTTAGCGGCGGGGGGAAACATTCAGTACTTC	CASSLAAGGNIQYF
TRBD2	TRBJ2-3	-	15	TRBV6-4	TGTGCCAGCAGTGACTTGGCGGGGGGATCAGATACGCAGTATTTT	CASSDLAGGSDTQYF
TRBD2	TRBJ2-5	few	16	TRBV7-8	TGTGCCAGCAGCTATGGGGCTAGCGGGACCGAAGAGACCCAGTACTTC	CASSYGASGTEETQYF
-	TRBJ2-1	-	13	TRBV7-2	TGTGCCAGCAGCTTCGCACTTACGAATGAGCAGTTCTTC	CASSFALTNEQFF
TRBD1	TRBJ1-1	-	13	TRBV30	TGTGCCTGGAGACCGGACAGGGGGAGAGGAGCTTTCTTT	CAWRPDRGRGAFF
TRBD1	TRBJ2-3	-	12	TRBV28	TGTGCCAGTCAGGGGGCCGAGGATACGCAGTATTTT	CASQGAEDTQYF
-	TRBJ2-5	-	14	TRBV15	TGTGCCACCCGGGACTCCTGGAGACAAGAGACCCAGTACTTC	CATRDSWRQETQYF
TRBD2	TRBJ2-3	-	15	TRBV28	TGTGCCAGCAGCCAATCTAGCGGGAACTCAGATACGCAGTATTTT	CASSQSSGNSDTQYF
TRBD1	TRBJ1-5	-	16	TRBV7-8	TGTGCCAGCAGCCCCAGGGGGCGGGTTGGCAATCAGCCCCAGCATTTT	CASSPRGRVGNQPQHF
-	TRBJ2-7	-	14	TRBV5-1	TGCGCCAGCAGCTTGGCCGGGACAAGTTACGAGCAGTACTTC	CASSLAGTSYEQYF
-	TRBJ2-6	-	13	TRBV30	TGTGCCTCCCGTAACACAGGGGCCAACGTCCTGACTTTC	CASRNTGANVLTF
-	TRBJ1-6	-	17	TRBV29-1	TGCAGCCTTCCCCCTTTTGGGAGGCGGAATGATAATTCACCCCTCCACTTT	CSLPPFGRRNDNSPLHF
TRBD1	TRBJ1-2	once	13	TRBV5-1	TGCGCCAGCAGCTACCGGGACAGCTATGGCTACACCTTC	CASSYRDSYGYTF
-	TRBJ1-6	-	14	TRBV6-5	TGTGCCAGCAGTTACGATAAACGAGATTCACCCCTCCACTTT	CASSYDKRDSPLHF
-	TRBJ1-1	-	11	TRBV9	TGTGCCACCGCGTTTGACACTGAAGCTTTCTTT	CATAFDTEAFF
TRBD1	TRBJ2-5	-	16	TRBV5-6	TGTGCCAGCAGCCGGAAAGGACAGGGGCCGAAAGAGACCCAGTACTTC	CASSRKGQGPKETQYF
TRBD2	TRBJ2-5	once	15	TRBV5-4	TGTGCCAGCAGCTTCGGCGGGGGGGCCTTCGAGACCCAGTACTTC	CASSFGGGAFETQYF
-	TRBJ1-1	few	13	TRBV6-5	TGTGCCAGCTCTTACGCGGTGAACACTGAAGCTTTCTTT	CASSYAVNTEAFF
-	TRBJ2-4	-	14	TRBV28	TGTGCCAGCAGTTCAGCCCCGCGGGGAAACATTCAGTACTTC	CASSSAPRGNIQYF
-	TRBJ1-5	-	14	TRBV6-1	TGTGCCAGCAGTGAATCAGATCGGGTAGAGCCCCAGCATTTT	CASSESDRVEPQHF
-	TRBJ2-7	-	16	TRBV29-1	TGCAGCGTGGGGTCCCGTCATGGGAGCCGAATCTACGAGCAGTACTTC	CSVGSRHGSRIYEQYF
TRBD1	TRBJ2-7	-	15	TRBV7-2	TGTGCCAGCAGCTTAGAGACCGGGACAGGCTACGAGCAGTACTTC	CASSLETGTGYEQYF
-	TRBJ1-4	-	13	TRBV6-1	TGTGCCAGCAGTCAGGGGCGGGTTGAAAAACTGTTTTTT	CASSQGRVEKLFF
-	TRBJ2-7	-	14	TRBV7-2	TGTGCCAGCAGCTTAGCGGAACTAGCCTACGAGCAGTACTTC	CASSLAELAYEQYF
-	TRBJ1-5	-	15	TRBV6-1	TGTGCCAGTAGGACAGTATTTTTTGGCAATCAGCCCCAGCATTTT	CASRTVFFGNQPQHF
-	TRBJ2-3	-	17	TRBV4-1	TGCGCCAGCAGCCTCTTTTTCGTGCCGGAGGGCGGGGATACGCAGTATTTT	CASSLFFVPEGGDTQYF
TRBD1	TRBJ1-5	-	14	TRBV27	TGTGCCAGCAGCCATACCCAGGGGGATCAGCCCCAGCATTTT	CASSHTQGDQPQHF
-	TRBJ1-1	-	13	TRBV6-6	TGTGCCAGCAGTCTCGGAGGGTTCTCTGAAGCTTTCTTT	CASSLGGFSEAFF
TRBD2	TRBJ2-3	-	15	TRBV7-2	TGTGCCAGCAGCTCTAGCGGGGGCCGGGGGAATACGCAGTATTTT	CASSSSGGRGNTQYF
TRBD1	TRBJ2-7	medium-sized	14	TRBV5-1	TGCGCCAGCAGCCCCTTTACAGGGGGCGGAGAGCAGTACTTC	CASSPFTGGGEQYF
TRBD1	TRBJ1-1	-	13	TRBV25-1	TGTGCCAGCAGTAGACAGGGGGACACTGAAGCTTTCTTT	CASSRQGDTEAFF